The 11 T cell receptor beta chains presented below share a single source sample, sequenced in a study of blood T cell repertoires in COVID-19. The assay was immunoSEQ multiplex PCR, and TCRdb's table has in-frame clones only and misses some. This sample has around 360,000 clones, with around 87% found just once. Sequencing was done on a sample of PBMCs or T cells enriched from blood (not recorded which). The receptors were gathered from a man aged 40-49 years in a cohort exposed to, infected with or recovered from COVID-19 (not recorded which).

The V gene is TRBV10-3, the J gene TRBJ1-6, with a possible D match to TRBD1 (5 bases). Deletions cut 10 bases from V and 10 bases from J, with 20 bases between. The CDR3 spans 14 residues. Germline-derived CDR1 and CDR2 are ENHRY and SYGVKD. In DNA, the CDR3 is TGTGCCACAAAGCCAGGGATAGATTACTCACCCCTCCACTTT. The encoded protein is CATKPGIDYSPLHF.

V is TRBV30 and J is TRBJ2-7, with D possibly matching TRBD2 (6 bases). Germline V CDR1 and CDR2: GTSNPN, SVGIG (reference sequence). Trimming left V 0 bases short and J 7 bases short, with 13 bases between. CDR3 size: 13 residues. CDR3 nucleotides: TGTGCCTGGAGTGTACTGGCGGGAAGTGAGCAGTACTTC. Protein sequence: CAWSVLAGSEQYF.

V usage is TRBV5-1 and J usage is TRBJ2-1, with 9 bases aligning to TRBD2. There are 16 residues in the CDR3. Germline V gene sequence: CDR1 SGHRS, CDR2 YFSETQ. V trimming: 4 bases; J trimming: 9 bases; junction bases outside the gene matches: 14. The CDR3 sequence: CASSLGGGRASGEQFF. In DNA, the CDR3 is TGCGCCAGCAGCCTTGGGGGCGGGAGGGCCTCTGGTGAGCAGTTCTTC.

This chain joins TRBV2 and TRBJ1-1, with D maybe TRBD1 (6 bases). Between the trimmed V and J ends, which lost 8 bases and 4 bases, there was a span of 17 bases. CDR1 and CDR2 (germline): SNHLY, FYNNEI. This CDR3 contains 14 residues. The DNA for the CDR3 is TGTGCCAGCTCAGGGGACGGGATTACCACTGAAGCTTTCTTT. The encoded protein is CASSGDGITTEAFF.

This clone was recorded a few times. The gene calls are TRBV4-1 and TRBJ1-2; a possible D gene is TRBD1 (5 bases). This CDR3 has 13 residues. The V gene's germline CDR1 is MGHRA and CDR2 YSYEKL. Deletions cut 4 bases from V and 8 bases from J, with 14 bases between. CDR3 protein: CASSPRGGEGYTF. In DNA, the CDR3 is TGCGCCAGCAGCCCTCGGGGGGGTGAAGGCTACACCTTC.

This clone showed up just a few times. The chain employs TRBV2 and TRBJ2-1; 10 positions agree with TRBD2. The germline V gene encodes CDR1 SNHLY and CDR2 FYNNEI. The length of the CDR3 is 15 residues. Trimming took 7 bases from V and 5 from J; bases not matched to a gene: 8. As DNA, the CDR3 is TGTGCCAGCATTACGCCGGGACTAGCGCACAATGAGCAGTTCTTC. Its protein is CASITPGLAHNEQFF.

The chain employs TRBV7-2 and TRBJ2-5; TRBD1 matches at 8 bases. CDR1 is SGHTA and CDR2 is FQGNSA in the germline V gene. This CDR3 has 17 residues. V trimming: 5 bases; J trimming: 6 bases; junction bases outside the gene matches: 17. CDR3 DNA: TGTGCCAGCAGCCCCCAAACCGGGACAGGCGCCCGAAAGACCCAGTACTTC. Its translation is CASSPQTGTGARKTQYF.

The genes are TRBV6-5 and TRBJ2-7; D unclear. The CDR3 sequence is 11 residues long. CDR1 and CDR2 from the germline V gene are MNHEY and SVGAGI. V dropped 4 bases and J dropped 9 bases, with 10 bases sitting between them. In DNA form, the CDR3 reads TGTGCCAGCAGTTCACATTCGGGGCAGTACTTC. Protein: CASSSHSGQYF.

V and J are TRBV4-1 and TRBJ2-1, with TRBD2 matching over 14 bases. The ends lost 1 base at V and 6 bases at J; junction bases unmatched: 17. The CDR3 runs to 21 residues. The germline gives CDR1 MGHRA, CDR2 YSYEKL. CDR3 residues: CASSQVPPQGTSGRRGNEQFF. For the CDR3, the DNA is TGCGCCAGCAGCCAAGTTCCACCACAAGGGACTAGCGGGAGAAGGGGCAATGAGCAGTTCTTC.

V is TRBV5-1 and J is TRBJ2-1; 8 nucleotides agree with TRBD1. The ends lost 2 bases at V and 6 bases at J; junction bases unmatched: 4. CDR1 and CDR2 from the germline V gene are SGHRS and YFSETQ. The CDR3 loop spans 14 amino acids. The CDR3 sequence is CASSLSGGFNEQFF. CDR3 DNA sequence: TGCGCCAGCAGCTTATCAGGGGGCTTCAATGAGCAGTTCTTC.

The chain combines TRBV10-1 with TRBJ2-7; TRBD2 aligns across 10 bases. Germline assignment: CDR1 WNHNN and CDR2 SYGVQD (reference sequence). There are 15 residues in the CDR3. V was pared by 5 bases and J by 0 bases, with 4 bases of the junction left unmatched. This CDR3 is CASSSLAGGSYEQYF. DNA for the CDR3: TGCGCCAGCAGTAGCTTAGCGGGAGGCTCCTACGAGCAGTACTTC.